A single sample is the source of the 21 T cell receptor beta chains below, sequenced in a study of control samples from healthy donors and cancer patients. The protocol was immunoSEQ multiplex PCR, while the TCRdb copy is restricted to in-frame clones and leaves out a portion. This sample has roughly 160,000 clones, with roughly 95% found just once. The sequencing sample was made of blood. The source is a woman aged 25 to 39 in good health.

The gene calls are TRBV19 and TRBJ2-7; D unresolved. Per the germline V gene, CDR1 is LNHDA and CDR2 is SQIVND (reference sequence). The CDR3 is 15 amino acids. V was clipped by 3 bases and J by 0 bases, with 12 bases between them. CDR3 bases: TGTGCCAGTAGTATGGCAGGTGGAAGCTCCTACGAGCAGTACTTC. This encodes CASSMAGGSSYEQYF.

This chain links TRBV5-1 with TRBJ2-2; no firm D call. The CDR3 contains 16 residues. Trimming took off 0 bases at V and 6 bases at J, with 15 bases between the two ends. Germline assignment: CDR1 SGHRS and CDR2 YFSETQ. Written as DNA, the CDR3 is TGCGCCAGCAGCTTGGGCGATGTAGGGTACGCCGGGGAGCTGTTTTTT. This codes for CASSLGDVGYAGELFF.

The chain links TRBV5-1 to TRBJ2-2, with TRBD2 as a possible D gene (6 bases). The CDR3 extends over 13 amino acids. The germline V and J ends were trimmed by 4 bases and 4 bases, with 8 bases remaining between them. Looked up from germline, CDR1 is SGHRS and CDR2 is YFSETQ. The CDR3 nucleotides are TGCGCCAGCAGCCGGGGAGGCACCGGGGAGCTGTTTTTT. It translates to CASSRGGTGELFF.

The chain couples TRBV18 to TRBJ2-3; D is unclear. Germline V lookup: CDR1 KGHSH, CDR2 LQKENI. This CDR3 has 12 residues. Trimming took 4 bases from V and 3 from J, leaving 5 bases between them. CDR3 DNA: TGTGCCAGCTCACGGTGGACAGATACGCAGTATTTT. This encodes CASSRWTDTQYF.

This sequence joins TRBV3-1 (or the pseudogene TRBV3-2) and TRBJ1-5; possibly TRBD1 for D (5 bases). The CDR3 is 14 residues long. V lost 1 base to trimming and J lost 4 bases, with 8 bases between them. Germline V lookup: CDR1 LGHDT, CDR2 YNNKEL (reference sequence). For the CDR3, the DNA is TGTGCCAGCAGCCAAGGGGGGTTGAATCAGCCCCAGCATTTT. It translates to CASSQGGLNQPQHF.

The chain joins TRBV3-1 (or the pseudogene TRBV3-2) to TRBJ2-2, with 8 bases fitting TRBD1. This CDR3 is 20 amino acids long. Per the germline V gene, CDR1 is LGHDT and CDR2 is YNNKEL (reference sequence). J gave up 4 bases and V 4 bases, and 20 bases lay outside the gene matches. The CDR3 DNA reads TGTGCCAGCAGCCCAGTCCTCGGGACAGGACCTAAAACCAGCACCGGGGAGCTGTTTTTT. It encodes CASSPVLGTGPKTSTGELFF.

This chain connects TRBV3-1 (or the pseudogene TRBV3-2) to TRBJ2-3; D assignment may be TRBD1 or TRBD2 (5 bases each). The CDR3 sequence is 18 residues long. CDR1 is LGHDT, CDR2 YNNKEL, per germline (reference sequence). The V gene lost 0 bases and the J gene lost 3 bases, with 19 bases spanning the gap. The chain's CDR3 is CASSQEGPDPGGTDTQYF. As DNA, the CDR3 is TGTGCCAGCAGCCAAGAAGGACCGGACCCTGGGGGTACAGATACGCAGTATTTT.

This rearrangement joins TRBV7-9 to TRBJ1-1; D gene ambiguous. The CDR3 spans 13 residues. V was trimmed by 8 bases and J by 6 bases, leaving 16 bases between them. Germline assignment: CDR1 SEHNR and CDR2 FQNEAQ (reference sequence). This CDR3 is CASERGPVAEAFF. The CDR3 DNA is TGTGCCAGCGAAAGAGGACCGGTCGCTGAAGCTTTCTTT.

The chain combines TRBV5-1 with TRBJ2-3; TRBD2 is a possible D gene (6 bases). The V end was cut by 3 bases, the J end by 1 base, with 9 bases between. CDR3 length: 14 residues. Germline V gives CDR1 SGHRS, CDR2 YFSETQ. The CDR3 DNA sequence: TGCGCCAGCAGCTCGGGACTCCGCACAGATACGCAGTATTTT. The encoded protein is CASSSGLRTDTQYF.

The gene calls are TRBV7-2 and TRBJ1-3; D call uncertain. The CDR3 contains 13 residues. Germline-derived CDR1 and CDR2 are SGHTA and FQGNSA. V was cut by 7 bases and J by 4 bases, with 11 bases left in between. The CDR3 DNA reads TGTGCCAGCAACAGAGAGTCCGGAAACACCATATATTTT. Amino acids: CASNRESGNTIYF.

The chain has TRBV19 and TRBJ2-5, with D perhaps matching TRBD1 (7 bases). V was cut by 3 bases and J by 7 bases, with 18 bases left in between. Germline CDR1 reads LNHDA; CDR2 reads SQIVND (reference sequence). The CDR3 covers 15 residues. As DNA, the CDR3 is TGTGCCAGTAGTATTCGGGAGACAGGGCGAGGGACCCAGTACTTC. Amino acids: CASSIRETGRGTQYF.

The CDR3 here is CASSIGGTYNEQFF. In nucleotides, the CDR3 is TGTGCCAGTAGTATCGGGGGGACCTACAATGAGCAGTTCTTC. The V gene is TRBV19, the J gene TRBJ2-1; 7 bases are shared with TRBD2. The CDR3 spans 14 residues. CDR1 is LNHDA and CDR2 is SQIVND in the germline V gene (reference sequence). V lost 3 bases, J lost 2 bases, and 1 base stayed unmatched.

The DNA of the CDR3 is TGTGCCAGCAGCGGGACAGGGGGCGCAGAGACCCAGTACTTC. Translating gives CASSGTGGAETQYF. The chain joins TRBV3-1 (or the pseudogene TRBV3-2) to TRBJ2-5, with TRBD1 matching over 12 bases. The germline V gene has CDR1 LGHDT and CDR2 YNNKEL (reference sequence). The CDR3 spans 14 residues. After removal of 5 bases from V and 4 bases from J, the junction contained 2 bases not matched to a gene.

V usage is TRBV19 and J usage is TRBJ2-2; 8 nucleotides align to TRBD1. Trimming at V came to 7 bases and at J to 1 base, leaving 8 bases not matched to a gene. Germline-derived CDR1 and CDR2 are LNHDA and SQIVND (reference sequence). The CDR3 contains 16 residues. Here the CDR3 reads CASIRVGQGNTGELFF. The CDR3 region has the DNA TGTGCCAGTATCCGAGTAGGACAGGGGAACACCGGGGAGCTGTTTTTT.

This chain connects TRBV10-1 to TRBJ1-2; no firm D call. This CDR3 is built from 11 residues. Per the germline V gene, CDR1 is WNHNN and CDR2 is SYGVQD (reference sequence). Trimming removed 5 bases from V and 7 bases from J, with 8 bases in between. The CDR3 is CASSLTGGYTF. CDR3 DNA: TGCGCCAGCAGTCTCACTGGTGGCTACACCTTC.

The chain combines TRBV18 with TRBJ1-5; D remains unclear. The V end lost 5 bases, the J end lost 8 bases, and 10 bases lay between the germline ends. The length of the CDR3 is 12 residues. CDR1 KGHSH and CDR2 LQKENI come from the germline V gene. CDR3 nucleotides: TGTGCCAGCTCAGGGCTATGGGAGCCCCAGCATTTT. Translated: CASSGLWEPQHF. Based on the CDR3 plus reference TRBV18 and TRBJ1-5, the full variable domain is NAGVMQNPRHLVRRRGQEARLRCSPMKGHSHVYWYRQLPEEGLKFMVYLQKENIIDESGMPKERFSAEFPKEGPSILRIQQVVRGDSAAYFCASSGLWEPQHFGDGTRLSIL.

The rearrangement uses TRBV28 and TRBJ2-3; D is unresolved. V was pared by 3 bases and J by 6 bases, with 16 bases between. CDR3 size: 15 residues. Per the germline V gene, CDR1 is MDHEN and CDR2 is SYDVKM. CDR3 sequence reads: CASSFLQLGMDTQYF. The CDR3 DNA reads TGTGCCAGCAGTTTCCTACAATTGGGTATGGATACGCAGTATTTT.

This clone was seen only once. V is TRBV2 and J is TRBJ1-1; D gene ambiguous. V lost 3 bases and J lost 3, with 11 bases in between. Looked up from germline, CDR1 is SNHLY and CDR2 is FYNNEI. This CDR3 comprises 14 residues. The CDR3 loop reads CASSERGLDTEAFF. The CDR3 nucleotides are TGTGCCAGCAGTGAGAGAGGGTTGGACACTGAAGCTTTCTTT.

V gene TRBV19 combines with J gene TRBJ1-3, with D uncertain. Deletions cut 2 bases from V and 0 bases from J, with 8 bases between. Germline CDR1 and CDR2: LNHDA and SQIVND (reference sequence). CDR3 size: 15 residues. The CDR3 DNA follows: TGTGCCAGTAGTATATCCGGGCTCTCTGGAAACACCATATATTTT. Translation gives CASSISGLSGNTIYF.

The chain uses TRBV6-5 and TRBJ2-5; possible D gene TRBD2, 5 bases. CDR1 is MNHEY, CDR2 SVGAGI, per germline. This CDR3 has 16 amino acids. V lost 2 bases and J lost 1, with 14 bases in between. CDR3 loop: CASSYGVGEFQETQYF. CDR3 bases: TGTGCCAGCAGTTACGGCGTCGGGGAATTCCAAGAGACCCAGTACTTC.

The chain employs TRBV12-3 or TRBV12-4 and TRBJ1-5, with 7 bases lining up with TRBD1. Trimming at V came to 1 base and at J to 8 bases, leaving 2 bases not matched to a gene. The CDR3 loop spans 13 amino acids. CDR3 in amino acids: CASSLDRGKPQHF. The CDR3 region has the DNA TGTGCCAGCAGTTTAGACAGGGGTAAGCCCCAGCATTTT.